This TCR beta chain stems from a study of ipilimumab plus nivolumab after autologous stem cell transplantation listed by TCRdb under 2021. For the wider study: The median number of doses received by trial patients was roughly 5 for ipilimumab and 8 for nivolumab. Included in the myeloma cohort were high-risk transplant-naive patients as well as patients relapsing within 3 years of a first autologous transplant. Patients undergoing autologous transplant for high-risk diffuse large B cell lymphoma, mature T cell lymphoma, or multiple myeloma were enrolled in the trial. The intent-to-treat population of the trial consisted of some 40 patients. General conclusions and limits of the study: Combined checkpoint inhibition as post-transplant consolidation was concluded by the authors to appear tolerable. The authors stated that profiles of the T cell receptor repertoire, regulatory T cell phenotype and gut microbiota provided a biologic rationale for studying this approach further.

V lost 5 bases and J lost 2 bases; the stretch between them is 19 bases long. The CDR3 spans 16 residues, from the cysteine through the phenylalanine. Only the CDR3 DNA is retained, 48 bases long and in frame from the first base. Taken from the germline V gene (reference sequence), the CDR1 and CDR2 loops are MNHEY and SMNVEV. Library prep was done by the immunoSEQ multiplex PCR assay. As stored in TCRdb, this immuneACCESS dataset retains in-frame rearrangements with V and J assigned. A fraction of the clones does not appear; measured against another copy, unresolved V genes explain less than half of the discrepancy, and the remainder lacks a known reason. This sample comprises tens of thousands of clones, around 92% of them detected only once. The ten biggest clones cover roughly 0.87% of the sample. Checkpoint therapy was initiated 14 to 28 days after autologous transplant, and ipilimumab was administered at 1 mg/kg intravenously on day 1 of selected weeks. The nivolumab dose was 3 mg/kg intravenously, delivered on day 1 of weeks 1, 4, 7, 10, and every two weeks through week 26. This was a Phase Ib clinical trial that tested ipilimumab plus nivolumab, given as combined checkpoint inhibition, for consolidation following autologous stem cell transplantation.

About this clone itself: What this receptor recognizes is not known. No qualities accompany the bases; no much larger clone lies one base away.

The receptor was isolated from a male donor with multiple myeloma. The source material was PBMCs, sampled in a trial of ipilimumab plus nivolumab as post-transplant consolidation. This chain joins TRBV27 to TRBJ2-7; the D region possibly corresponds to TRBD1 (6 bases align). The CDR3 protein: CASSPLGWGTTYEQYF. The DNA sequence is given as TGTGCCAGCAGTCCCCTCGGCTGGGGGACAACCTACGAGCAGTACTTC.